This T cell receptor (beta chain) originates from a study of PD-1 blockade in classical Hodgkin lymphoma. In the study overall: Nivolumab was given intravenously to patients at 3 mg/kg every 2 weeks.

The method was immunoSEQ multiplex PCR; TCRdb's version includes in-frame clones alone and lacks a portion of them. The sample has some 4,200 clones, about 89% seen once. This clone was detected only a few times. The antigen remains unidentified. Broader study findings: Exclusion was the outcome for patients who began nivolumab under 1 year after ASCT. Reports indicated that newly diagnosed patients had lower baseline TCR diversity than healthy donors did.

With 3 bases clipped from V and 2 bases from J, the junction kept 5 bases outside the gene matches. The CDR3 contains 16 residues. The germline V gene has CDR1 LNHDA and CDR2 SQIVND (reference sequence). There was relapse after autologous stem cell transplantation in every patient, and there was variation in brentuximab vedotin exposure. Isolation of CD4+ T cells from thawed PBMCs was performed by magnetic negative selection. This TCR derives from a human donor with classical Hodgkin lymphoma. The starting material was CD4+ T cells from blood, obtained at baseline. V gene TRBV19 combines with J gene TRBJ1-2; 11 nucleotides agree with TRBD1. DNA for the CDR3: TGTGCCAGTAGTATGGGGACAGGGGGACCAAACTATGGCTACACCTTC. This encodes CASSMGTGGPNYGYTF.